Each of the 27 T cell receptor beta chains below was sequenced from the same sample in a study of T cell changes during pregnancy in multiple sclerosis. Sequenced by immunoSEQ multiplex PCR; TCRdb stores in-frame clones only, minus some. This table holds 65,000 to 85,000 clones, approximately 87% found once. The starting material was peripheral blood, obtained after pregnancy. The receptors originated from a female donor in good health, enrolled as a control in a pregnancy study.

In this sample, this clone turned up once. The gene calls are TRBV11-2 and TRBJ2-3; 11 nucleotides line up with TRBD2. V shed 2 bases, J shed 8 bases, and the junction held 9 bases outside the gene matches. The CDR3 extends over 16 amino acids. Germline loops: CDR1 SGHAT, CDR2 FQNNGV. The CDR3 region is CASSLKVLAGGGTQYF. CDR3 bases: TGTGCCAGCAGCTTAAAGGTCCTAGCGGGAGGAGGTACGCAGTATTTT. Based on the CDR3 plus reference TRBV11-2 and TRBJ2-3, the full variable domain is EAGVAQSPRYKIIEKRQSVAFWCNPISGHATLYWYQQILGQGPKLLIQFQNNGVVDDSQLPKDRFSAERLKGVDSTLKIQPAKLEDSAVYLCASSLKVLAGGGTQYFGPGTRLTVL.

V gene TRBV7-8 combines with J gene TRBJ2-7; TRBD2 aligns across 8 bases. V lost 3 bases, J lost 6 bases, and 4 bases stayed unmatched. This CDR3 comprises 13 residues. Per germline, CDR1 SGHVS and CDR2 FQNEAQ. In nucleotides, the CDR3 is TGTGCCAGCAGCTTCCGGGGGGGTGGCGAGCAGTACTTC. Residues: CASSFRGGGEQYF.

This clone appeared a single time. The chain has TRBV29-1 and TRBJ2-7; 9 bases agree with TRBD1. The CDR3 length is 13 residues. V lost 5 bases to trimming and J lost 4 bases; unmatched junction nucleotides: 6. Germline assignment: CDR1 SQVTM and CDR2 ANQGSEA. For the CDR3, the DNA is TGCAGCGTTACCGGGACAGGGAGGTACGAGCAGTACTTC. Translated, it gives CSVTGTGRYEQYF.

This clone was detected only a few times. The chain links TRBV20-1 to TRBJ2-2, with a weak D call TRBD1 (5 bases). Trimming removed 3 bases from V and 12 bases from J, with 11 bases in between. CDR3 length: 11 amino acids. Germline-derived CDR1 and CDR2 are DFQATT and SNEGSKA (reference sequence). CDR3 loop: CSASLSGKLFF. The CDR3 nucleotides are TGCAGTGCTAGTCTGTCAGGGAAGCTGTTTTTT.

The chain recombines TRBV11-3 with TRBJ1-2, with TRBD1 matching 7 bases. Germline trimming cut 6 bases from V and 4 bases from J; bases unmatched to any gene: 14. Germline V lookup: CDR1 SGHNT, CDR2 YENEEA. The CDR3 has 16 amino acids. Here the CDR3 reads CASRWDSERFPYGYTF. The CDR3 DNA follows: TGTGCCAGCAGATGGGACAGCGAAAGATTCCCCTATGGCTACACCTTC.

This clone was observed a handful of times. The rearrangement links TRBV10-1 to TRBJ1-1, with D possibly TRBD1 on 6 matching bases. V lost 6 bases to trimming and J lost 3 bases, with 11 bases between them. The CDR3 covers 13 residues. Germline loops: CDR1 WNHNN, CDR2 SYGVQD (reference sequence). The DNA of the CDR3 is TGCGCCAGCAGCGCGGGGGCGCACACTGAAGCTTTCTTT. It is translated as CASSAGAHTEAFF.

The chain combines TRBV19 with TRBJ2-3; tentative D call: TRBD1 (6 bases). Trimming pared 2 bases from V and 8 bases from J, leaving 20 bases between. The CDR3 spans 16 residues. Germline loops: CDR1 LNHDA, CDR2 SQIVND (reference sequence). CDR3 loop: CASSIPTLGGSSTQYF. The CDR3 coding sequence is TGTGCCAGTAGTATACCTACTCTTGGGGGCTCCTCTACGCAGTATTTT.

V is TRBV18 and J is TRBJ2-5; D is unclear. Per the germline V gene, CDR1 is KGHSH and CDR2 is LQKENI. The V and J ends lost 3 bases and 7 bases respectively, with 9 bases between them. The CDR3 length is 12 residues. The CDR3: CASSPKTGTQYF. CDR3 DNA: TGTGCCAGCTCACCTAAGACGGGGACCCAGTACTTC.

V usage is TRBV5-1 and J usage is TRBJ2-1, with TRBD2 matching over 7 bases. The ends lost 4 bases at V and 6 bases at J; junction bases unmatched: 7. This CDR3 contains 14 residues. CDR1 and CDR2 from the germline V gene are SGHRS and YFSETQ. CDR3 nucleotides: TGCGCCAGCAGCGAGCGGGATGAGGGCAATGAGCAGTTCTTC. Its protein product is CASSERDEGNEQFF. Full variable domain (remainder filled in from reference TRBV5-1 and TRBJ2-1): KAGVTQTPRYLIKTRGQQVTLSCSPISGHRSVSWYQQTPGQGLQFLFEYFSETQRNKGNFPGRFSGRQFSNSRSEMNVSTLELGDSALYLCASSERDEGNEQFFGPGTRLTVL.

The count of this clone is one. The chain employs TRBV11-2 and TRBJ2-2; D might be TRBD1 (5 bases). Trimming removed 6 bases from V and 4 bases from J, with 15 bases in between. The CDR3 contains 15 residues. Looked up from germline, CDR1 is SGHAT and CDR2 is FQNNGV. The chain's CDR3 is CASRSTGVLTGELFF. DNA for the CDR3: TGTGCCAGCAGGTCAACAGGCGTCCTCACCGGGGAGCTGTTTTTT.

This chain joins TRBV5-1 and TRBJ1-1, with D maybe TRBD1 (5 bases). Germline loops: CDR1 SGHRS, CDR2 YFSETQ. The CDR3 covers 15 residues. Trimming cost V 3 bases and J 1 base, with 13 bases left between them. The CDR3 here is CASSSGLSGNTEAFF. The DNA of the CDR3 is TGCGCCAGCAGCTCGGGACTCTCGGGGAACACTGAAGCTTTCTTT.

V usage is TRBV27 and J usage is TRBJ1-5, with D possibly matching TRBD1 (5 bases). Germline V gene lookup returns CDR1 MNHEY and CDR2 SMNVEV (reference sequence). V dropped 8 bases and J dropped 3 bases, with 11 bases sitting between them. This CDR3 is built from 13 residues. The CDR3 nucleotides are TGTGCCAGCGGAGACAGTCCCAATCAGCCCCAGCATTTT. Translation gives CASGDSPNQPQHF.

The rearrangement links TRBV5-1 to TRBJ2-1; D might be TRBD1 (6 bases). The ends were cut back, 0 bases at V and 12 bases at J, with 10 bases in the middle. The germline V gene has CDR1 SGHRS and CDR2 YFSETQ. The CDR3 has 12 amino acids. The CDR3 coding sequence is TGCGCCAGCAGCTTGGACAGGGTGAGGCAGTTCTTC. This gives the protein CASSLDRVRQFF.

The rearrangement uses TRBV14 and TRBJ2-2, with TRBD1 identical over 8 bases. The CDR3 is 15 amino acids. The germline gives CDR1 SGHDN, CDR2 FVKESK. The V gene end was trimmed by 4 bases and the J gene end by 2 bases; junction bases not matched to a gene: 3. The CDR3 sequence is CASSLGQGNTGELFF. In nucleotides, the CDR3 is TGTGCCAGCAGCCTCGGACAGGGAAACACCGGGGAGCTGTTTTTT.

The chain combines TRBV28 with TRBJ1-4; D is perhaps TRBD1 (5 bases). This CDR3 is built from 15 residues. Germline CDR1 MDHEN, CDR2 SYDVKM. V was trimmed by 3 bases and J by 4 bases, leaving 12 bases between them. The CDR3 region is CASSLGGSVNEKLFF. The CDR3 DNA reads TGTGCCAGCAGTTTGGGGGGGTCGGTTAATGAAAAACTGTTTTTT.

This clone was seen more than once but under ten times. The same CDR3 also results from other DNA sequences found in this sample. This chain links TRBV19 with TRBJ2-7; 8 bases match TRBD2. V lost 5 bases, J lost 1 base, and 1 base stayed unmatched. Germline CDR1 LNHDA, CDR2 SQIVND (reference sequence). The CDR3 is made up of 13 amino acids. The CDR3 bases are TGTGCCAGTAGTGGACTAGCATCCTACGAGCAGTACTTC. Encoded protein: CASSGLASYEQYF. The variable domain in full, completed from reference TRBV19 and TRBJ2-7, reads DGGITQSPKYLFRKEGQNVTLSCEQNLNHDAMYWYRQDPGQGLRLIYYSQIVNDFQKGDIAEGYSVSREKKESFPLTVTSAQKNPTAFYLCASSGLASYEQYFGPGTRLTVT.

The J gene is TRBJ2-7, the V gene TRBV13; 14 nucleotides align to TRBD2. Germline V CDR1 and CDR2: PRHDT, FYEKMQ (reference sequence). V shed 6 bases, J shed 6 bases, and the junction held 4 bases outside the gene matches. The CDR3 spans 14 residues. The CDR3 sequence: CASRPGLAGGEQYF. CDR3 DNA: TGTGCCAGCAGACCCGGACTAGCGGGAGGCGAGCAGTACTTC.

The DNA of the CDR3 is TGTGCCAGCGGGTCGAGGGGGGGAGGGTCCTACAATGAGCAGTTCTTC. As protein: CASGSRGGGSYNEQFF. The chain links TRBV9 to TRBJ2-1, with D maybe TRBD2 (7 bases). Germline-derived CDR1 and CDR2 are SGDLS and YYNGEE. CDR3 length: 16 amino acids. Trimming removed 7 bases at V and 1 base at J, with 18 bases between. The complete variable domain, with remaining parts taken from reference TRBV9 and TRBJ2-1, reads DSGVTQTPKHLITATGQRVTLRCSPRSGDLSVYWYQQSLDQGLQFLIQYYNGEERAKGNILERFSAQQFPDLHSELNLSSLELGDSALYFCASGSRGGGSYNEQFFGPGTRLTVL.

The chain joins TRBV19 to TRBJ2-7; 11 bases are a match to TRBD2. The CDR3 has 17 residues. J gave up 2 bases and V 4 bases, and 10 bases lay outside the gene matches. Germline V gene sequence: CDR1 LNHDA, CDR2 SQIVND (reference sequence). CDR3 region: CASSRAALAGGAYEQYF. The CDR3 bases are TGTGCCAGTAGTAGGGCGGCCCTAGCGGGAGGCGCCTACGAGCAGTACTTC.

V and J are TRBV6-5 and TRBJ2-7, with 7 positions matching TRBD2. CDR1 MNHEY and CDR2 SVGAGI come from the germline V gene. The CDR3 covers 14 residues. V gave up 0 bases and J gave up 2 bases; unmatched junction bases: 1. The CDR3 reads CASSYSAGAYEQYF. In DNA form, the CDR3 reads TGTGCCAGCAGTTACTCGGCGGGGGCCTACGAGCAGTACTTC.

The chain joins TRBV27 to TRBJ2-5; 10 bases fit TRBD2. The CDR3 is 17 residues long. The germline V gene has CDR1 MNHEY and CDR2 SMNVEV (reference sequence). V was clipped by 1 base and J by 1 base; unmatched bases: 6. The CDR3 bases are TGTGCCAGCAGTTTATTTAGCGGGAGGTTGGGCCAAGAGACCCAGTACTTC. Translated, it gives CASSLFSGRLGQETQYF.

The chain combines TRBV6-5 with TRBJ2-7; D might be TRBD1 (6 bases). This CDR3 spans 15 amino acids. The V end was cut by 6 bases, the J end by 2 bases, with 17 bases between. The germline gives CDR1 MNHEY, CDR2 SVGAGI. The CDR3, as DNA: TGTGCCAGCAGCGAGTTGGGTCAGGGGCCCTACGAGCAGTACTTC. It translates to CASSELGQGPYEQYF.

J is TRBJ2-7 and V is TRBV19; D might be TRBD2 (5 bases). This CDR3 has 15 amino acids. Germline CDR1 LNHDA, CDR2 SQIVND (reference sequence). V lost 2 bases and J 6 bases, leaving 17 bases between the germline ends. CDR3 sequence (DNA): TGTGCCAGTAGTATAACCGGGATACCACTCACCGAGCAGTACTTC. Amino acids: CASSITGIPLTEQYF. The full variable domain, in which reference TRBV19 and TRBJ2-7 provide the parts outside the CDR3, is DGGITQSPKYLFRKEGQNVTLSCEQNLNHDAMYWYRQDPGQGLRLIYYSQIVNDFQKGDIAEGYSVSREKKESFPLTVTSAQKNPTAFYLCASSITGIPLTEQYFGPGTRLTVT.

CDR3 region: CAIKGTGGGRGLADYNEQFF. DNA of the CDR3: TGTGCCATCAAAGGGACAGGGGGCGGACGGGGACTAGCGGATTACAATGAGCAGTTCTTC. The genes are TRBV10-3 and TRBJ2-1; maybe TRBD1 (12 bases). Trimming removed 7 bases from V and 4 bases from J, with 32 bases in between. The germline V gene encodes CDR1 ENHRY and CDR2 SYGVKD. The CDR3 runs 20 residues.

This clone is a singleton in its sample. CDR3 nucleotides: TGTGCCAGCAGTTACCTAGACTATAATTCACCCCTCCACTTT. Its protein product is CASSYLDYNSPLHF. V is TRBV6-6 and J is TRBJ1-6, with no clear D. This CDR3 is 14 amino acids long. From germline, CDR1 is MNHNY and CDR2 SVGAGI (reference sequence). V gave up 2 bases and J gave up 3 bases, with 5 bases separating them.

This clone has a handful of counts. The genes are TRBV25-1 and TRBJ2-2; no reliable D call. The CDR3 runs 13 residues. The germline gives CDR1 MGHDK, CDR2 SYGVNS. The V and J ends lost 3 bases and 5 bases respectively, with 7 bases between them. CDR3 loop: CASSEVVTGELFF. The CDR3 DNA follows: TGTGCCAGCAGTGAGGTAGTGACCGGGGAGCTGTTTTTT. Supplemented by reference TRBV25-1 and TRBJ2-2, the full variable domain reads EADIYQTPRYLVIGTGKKITLECSQTMGHDKMYWYQQDPGMELHLIHYSYGVNSTEKGDLSSESTVSRIRTEHFPLTLESARPSHTSQYLCASSEVVTGELFFGEGSRLTVL.

In DNA, the CDR3 is TGTGCCTGGGCGAATCAAATCGATTCACCCCTCCACTTT. It yields the protein CAWANQIDSPLHF. The rearrangement joins TRBV30 to TRBJ1-6, with no clear D. V gave up 5 bases and J gave up 8 bases, with 13 bases separating them. Germline values: CDR1 GTSNPN, CDR2 SVGIG (reference sequence). This CDR3 comprises 13 residues.